This T cell receptor beta chain emerged from a study of cytomegalovirus exposure and HLA in healthy donors. The PCR had 60 Vbeta and 13 Jbeta primers. Sequencing was performed with immunoSEQ multiplex PCR; in TCRdb, only in-frame clones are kept and a portion is missing. Here the sample table reports around 140,000 clones. Study results and limitations: A later analysis reportedly found fewer N-insertions in an Asian-associated ancestry cluster than the roughly 730-donor mean. In a later analysis, compared with equally common non-associated chains, HLA-associated beta chains were more expanded.

Notes on this clone: The antigen is undetermined.

Germline assignment: CDR1 MNHNS and CDR2 SASEGT. The CDR3 runs 16 residues. Trimming stripped 0 bases from V and 2 bases from J, with 11 bases between. This TCR was sampled from a male donor in good health and CMV-seronegative. This chain connects TRBV6-1 to TRBJ1-5; D ambiguous. Sequencing was performed on PBMCs. CDR3 region: CASSEAGGLGNQPQHF. In nucleotides, the CDR3 is TGTGCCAGCAGTGAAGCGGGAGGGTTAGGCAATCAGCCCCAGCATTTT.